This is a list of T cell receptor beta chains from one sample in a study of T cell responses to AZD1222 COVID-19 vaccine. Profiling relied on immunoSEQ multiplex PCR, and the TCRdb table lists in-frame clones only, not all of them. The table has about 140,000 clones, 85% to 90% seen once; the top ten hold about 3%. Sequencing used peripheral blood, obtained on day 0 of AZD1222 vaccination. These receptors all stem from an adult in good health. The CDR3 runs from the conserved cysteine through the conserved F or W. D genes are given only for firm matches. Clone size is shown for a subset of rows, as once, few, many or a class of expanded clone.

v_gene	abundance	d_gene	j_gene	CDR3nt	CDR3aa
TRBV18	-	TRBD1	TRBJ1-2	TGTGCCAGCTCACCCAGGACAGGGGATGGCTACACCTTC	CASSPRTGDGYTF
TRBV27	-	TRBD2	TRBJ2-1	TGTGCCAGCAGAGCTAGCGGGAGGGAGAATGAGCAGTTCTTC	CASRASGRENEQFF
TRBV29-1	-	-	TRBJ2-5	TGCAGCGCAGAACGGACGGAAGAGACCCAGTACTTC	CSAERTEETQYF
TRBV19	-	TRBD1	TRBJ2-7	TGTGCCAGTAGTCTTTCAACAGGGGGCATCTACGAGCAGTACTTC	CASSLSTGGIYEQYF
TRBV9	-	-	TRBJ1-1	TGTGCCAGCAGCGTAGCCGGAGGAGCTGAAGCTTTCTTT	CASSVAGGAEAFF
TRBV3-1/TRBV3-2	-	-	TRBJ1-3	TGTGCCAGCAGCCAAGGGGCGGACAGCCACTCTGGAAACACCATATATTTT	CASSQGADSHSGNTIYF
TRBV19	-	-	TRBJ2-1	TGTGCCAGTAGTCCCGACTGGAGCTCCTACAATGAGCAGTTCTTC	CASSPDWSSYNEQFF
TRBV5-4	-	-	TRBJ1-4	TGTGCCAGCAGCCCGTCGCCAGGGTGGGGTGAAAAACTGTTTTTT	CASSPSPGWGEKLFF
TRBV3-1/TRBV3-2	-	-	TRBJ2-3	TGTGCCAGCAGCCAAGTAGATACAGATACGCAGTATTTT	CASSQVDTDTQYF
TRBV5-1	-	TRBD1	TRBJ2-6	TGCGCCAGCAGAGACAGGGTGAACTCTGGGGCCAACGTCCTGACTTTC	CASRDRVNSGANVLTF
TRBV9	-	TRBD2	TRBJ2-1	TGTGCCAGCAGCGTAGAGGGGGGGACTAGCAGGGTCGATGAGCAGTTCTTC	CASSVEGGTSRVDEQFF
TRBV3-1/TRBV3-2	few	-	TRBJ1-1	TGTGCCAGCAGCCAATTTCGGGGGGCTATGAACACTGAAGCTTTCTTT	CASSQFRGAMNTEAFF
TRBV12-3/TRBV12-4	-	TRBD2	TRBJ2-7	TGTGCCAGCAAACGGGGTAGCGGGGGCGAGCAGTACTTC	CASKRGSGGEQYF
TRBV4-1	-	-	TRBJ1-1	TGCGCCAGCAGCCAAGCTTTTTCCGTAATGAACACTGAAGCTTTCTTT	CASSQAFSVMNTEAFF
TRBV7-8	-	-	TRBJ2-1	TGTGCCAGCAGCTTTTCGTCGGTAGAGCAGTTCTTC	CASSFSSVEQFF
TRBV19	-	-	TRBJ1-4	TGTGCCAGTAGAGCTTCGGGGGGCGGAGATGAAAAACTGTTTTTT	CASRASGGGDEKLFF
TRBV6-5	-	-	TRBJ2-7	TGTGCCAGCACTCACGCTGTAAAGGACGAGCAGTACTTC	CASTHAVKDEQYF
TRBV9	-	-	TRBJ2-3	TGTGCCAGCAGCAGGGGAGGTCGGCACGCCACAGATACGCAGTATTTT	CASSRGGRHATDTQYF
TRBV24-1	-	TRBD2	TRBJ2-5	TGTGCCACCAGTGATTCCGGGGGGAGAGAGACCCAGTACTTC	CATSDSGGRETQYF
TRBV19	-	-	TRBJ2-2	TGTGCCAGTAGTCTTAACACCGGGGAGCTGTTTTTT	CASSLNTGELFF
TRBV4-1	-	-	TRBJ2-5	TGCGCCAGCAGCTCCCAAGAGACCCAGTACTTC	CASSSQETQYF
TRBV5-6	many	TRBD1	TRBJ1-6	TGTGCCAGCAGCGACTCCGGGACAGGGATGCTTTCACCCCTCCACTTT	CASSDSGTGMLSPLHF
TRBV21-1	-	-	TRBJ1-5	TGTGCCAGCAGCAACCCCGTGGGTCCCCTGCCCCAGCATTTT	CASSNPVGPLPQHF
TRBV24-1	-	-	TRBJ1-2	TGTGCCACCAGTGATTTCGCCCCAGGGCGAAATGGCTACACCTTC	CATSDFAPGRNGYTF
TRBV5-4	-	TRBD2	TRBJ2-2	TGTGCCAGCAGCTCCTGGACTAGCGGGAGGAGGGAGCTGTTTTTT	CASSSWTSGRRELFF
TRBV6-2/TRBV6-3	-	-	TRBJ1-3	TGTGCCAGCAGTGAGCACAGCCCGCGGGGAAACACCATATATTTT	CASSEHSPRGNTIYF
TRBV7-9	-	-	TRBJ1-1	TGTGCCAGCAGCTTAGCGCCGAACGCCTACACTGAAGCTTTCTTT	CASSLAPNAYTEAFF
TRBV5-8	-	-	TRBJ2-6	TGTGCCAGCAGCTTGGAGGTTCGGACACACCCTTACTCTGGGGCCAACGTCCTGACTTTC	CASSLEVRTHPYSGANVLTF
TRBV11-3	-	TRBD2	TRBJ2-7	TGTGCCAGCAGCTTAGGCGCTAGCGGGAACTACGAGCAGTACTTC	CASSLGASGNYEQYF
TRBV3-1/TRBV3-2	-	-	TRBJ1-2	TGTGCCAGCAGCCTTTCAGACTATGGCTACACCTTC	CASSLSDYGYTF
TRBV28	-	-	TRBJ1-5	TGTGCCAGCTACACAGGGAAGTACCAGCCCCAGCATTTT	CASYTGKYQPQHF
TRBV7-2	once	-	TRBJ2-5	TGTGCCAGCAGCTTCGGTGCAGGGACACAAGAGACCCAGTACTTC	CASSFGAGTQETQYF
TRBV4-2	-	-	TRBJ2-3	TGTGCCAGCAGCCAAGATCTACCGAACACAGATACGCAGTATTTT	CASSQDLPNTDTQYF
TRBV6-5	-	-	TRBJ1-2	TGTGCCAGCGGGCGGAACTATGGCTACACCTTC	CASGRNYGYTF
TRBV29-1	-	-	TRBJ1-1	TGCAGCGCCCTGAGGACAACATCGAACACTGAAGCTTTCTTT	CSALRTTSNTEAFF
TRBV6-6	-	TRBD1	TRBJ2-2	TGTGCCAGCAGTTCCAATCTGGACAGGACCGGGGAGCTGTTTTTT	CASSSNLDRTGELFF
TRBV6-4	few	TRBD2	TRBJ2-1	TGTGCCAGCAGTGGAATCGGGACTAGCGGCTACAATGAGCAGTTCTTC	CASSGIGTSGYNEQFF
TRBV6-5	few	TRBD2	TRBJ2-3	TGTGCCGGACAAGAAGCGGGAGGGAGCACAGATACGCAGTATTTT	CAGQEAGGSTDTQYF
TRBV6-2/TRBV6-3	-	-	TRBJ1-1	TGTGCCAGCACCCCCAGACGCGGGAACACTGAAGCTTTCTTT	CASTPRRGNTEAFF
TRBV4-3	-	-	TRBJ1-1	TGCGCCAGCAGCCAAGCCTCTCGACAGGCCGTAGGTGAGAACACTGAAGCTTTCTTT	CASSQASRQAVGENTEAFF
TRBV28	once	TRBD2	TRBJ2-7	TGTGCCAGCAGTTTTGCGGGAGGGCCCCAATACGAGCAGTACTTC	CASSFAGGPQYEQYF
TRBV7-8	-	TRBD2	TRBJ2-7	TGTGCCAGCAGCTTAGCCGGGAGGGCGGGGGAGCAGTACTTC	CASSLAGRAGEQYF